The 11 T cell receptor beta chains given below trace back to one sample, sequenced in a study of control samples from healthy donors and cancer patients (dated by TCRdb to 2018 to 2020). The receptor library was made with the immunoSEQ multiplex PCR assay. This immuneACCESS table, as held by TCRdb, lists in-frame sequences with V and J called but not all clones. Of the missing ones, under half trace to an unresolved V gene in checked studies; the others have no known cause. The table for this sample records approximately 190,000 clones. The ten largest clones take up about 2.2% of the sample. Sequencing used blood. These receptors originate from a woman in her twenties or thirties in good health.

The rearrangement links TRBV29-1 to TRBJ1-2; unclear D gene. The CDR3 consists of 12 residues. Germline CDR1 reads SQVTM; CDR2 reads ANQGSEA. V lost 1 base and J lost 4, with 7 bases in between. The CDR3 sequence: CSVEVQSYGYTF. CDR3 sequence (DNA): TGCAGCGTTGAAGTACAGAGCTATGGCTACACCTTC.

The CDR3 nucleotides read TGTGCCAGCAGCCCGCCAAGGCGGGTTTCCTATAATTCACCCCTCCACTTT. Its translation is CASSPPRRVSYNSPLHF. This sequence joins TRBV7-8 and TRBJ1-6; D is unclear. This CDR3 is built from 17 residues. Germline assignment: CDR1 SGHVS and CDR2 FQNEAQ. Between the trimmed V and J ends, which lost 5 bases and 1 base, there was a span of 15 bases.

The chain joins TRBV6-5 to TRBJ1-2; D remains unclear. Germline V gene lookup returns CDR1 MNHEY and CDR2 SVGAGI. Trimming took off 0 bases at V and 8 bases at J, with 10 bases between the two ends. This CDR3 spans 13 amino acids. In DNA, the CDR3 is TGTGCCAGCAGTTACTCGTTCGTAGGGGGCTACACCTTC. Its translation is CASSYSFVGGYTF.

The chain is built from TRBV4-3 and TRBJ1-1, with D unclear. Trimming left V 4 bases short and J 5 bases short, with 17 bases between. The CDR3 runs 15 residues. Germline-derived CDR1 and CDR2 are LGHNA and YSLEER. The CDR3 here is CASSPEESRETEAFF. CDR3 nucleotide sequence: TGCGCCAGCAGCCCCGAGGAAAGCCGGGAGACTGAAGCTTTCTTT.

The chain couples TRBV7-9 to TRBJ2-1; D gene unclear. In germline, CDR1 is SEHNR, CDR2 FQNEAQ (reference sequence). This CDR3 contains 13 residues. The V end lost 4 bases, the J end lost 6 bases, and 10 bases lay between the germline ends. In nucleotides, the CDR3 is TGTGCCAGCAGCTCAGGACCGGGCAATGAGCAGTTCTTC. This encodes CASSSGPGNEQFF.

The chain has TRBV5-1 and TRBJ2-5, with 8 bases fitting TRBD2. Germline assignment: CDR1 SGHRS and CDR2 YFSETQ. The CDR3 length is 14 residues. V lost 4 bases to trimming and J lost 4 bases; unmatched junction nucleotides: 6. CDR3 region: CASSPRGGRETQYF. CDR3 nucleotide sequence: TGCGCCAGCAGCCCCCGCGGGGGGAGAGAGACCCAGTACTTC. Full variable domain (outside the CDR3, taken from reference TRBV5-1 and TRBJ2-5): KAGVTQTPRYLIKTRGQQVTLSCSPISGHRSVSWYQQTPGQGLQFLFEYFSETQRNKGNFPGRFSGRQFSNSRSEMNVSTLELGDSALYLCASSPRGGRETQYFGPGTRLLVL.

The DNA for the CDR3 is TGTGCCAGCAGCAAAACTGGGGGGCTAGGAAATCAGCCCCAGCATTTT. Residues: CASSKTGGLGNQPQHF. This chain uses TRBV2 with TRBJ1-5; tentative D call: TRBD1 (6 bases). The CDR3 length is 16 residues. Trimming left V 6 bases short and J 4 bases short, with 19 bases between. Germline CDR1 and CDR2: SNHLY and FYNNEI. The full variable domain, completed using reference TRBV2 and TRBJ1-5, is EPEVTQTPSHQVTQMGQEVILRCVPISNHLYFYWYRQILGQKVEFLVSFYNNEISEKSEIFDDQFSVERPDGSNFTLKIRSTKLEDSAMYFCASSKTGGLGNQPQHFGDGTRLSIL.

The chain couples TRBV6-5 to TRBJ1-2; D is unresolved. Germline V lookup: CDR1 MNHEY, CDR2 SVGAGI. The CDR3 is 12 amino acids. Trimming left V 7 bases short and J 7 bases short, with 13 bases between. The CDR3 loop is CASTDRWGGYTF. CDR3 nucleotide sequence: TGTGCCAGCACGGACCGCTGGGGTGGCTACACCTTC.

This sequence joins TRBV27 and TRBJ1-5; D is uncertain. This CDR3 is 16 amino acids long. Germline loops: CDR1 MNHEY, CDR2 SMNVEV (reference sequence). Trimming pared 5 bases from V and 3 bases from J, leaving 17 bases between. The CDR3 nucleotides read TGTGCCAGCAGTCCCCGCGGGTCCGCGTTCAATCAGCCCCAGCATTTT. It is translated as CASSPRGSAFNQPQHF.

The V and J genes are TRBV28 and TRBJ1-2; possibly TRBD1 for D (5 bases). The CDR3 has 14 amino acids. Germline loops: CDR1 MDHEN, CDR2 SYDVKM. Between the trimmed V and J ends, which lost 2 bases and 5 bases, there was a span of 12 bases. For the CDR3, the DNA is TGTGCCAGCAGTTTACCTCAGGGTGGGTATGGCTACACCTTC. This codes for CASSLPQGGYGYTF.

The chain joins TRBV15 to TRBJ1-5; 9 bases are a match to TRBD1. Germline lookup yields CDR1 LNHNV and CDR2 YYDKDF (reference sequence). CDR3 length equals 14 residues. Unmatched junction bases numbered 6, after V lost 6 bases and J lost 6 bases. The DNA for the CDR3 is TGTGCCACCAGAATAGGGACAGGGCCTCAGCCCCAGCATTTT. Amino acids: CATRIGTGPQPQHF.